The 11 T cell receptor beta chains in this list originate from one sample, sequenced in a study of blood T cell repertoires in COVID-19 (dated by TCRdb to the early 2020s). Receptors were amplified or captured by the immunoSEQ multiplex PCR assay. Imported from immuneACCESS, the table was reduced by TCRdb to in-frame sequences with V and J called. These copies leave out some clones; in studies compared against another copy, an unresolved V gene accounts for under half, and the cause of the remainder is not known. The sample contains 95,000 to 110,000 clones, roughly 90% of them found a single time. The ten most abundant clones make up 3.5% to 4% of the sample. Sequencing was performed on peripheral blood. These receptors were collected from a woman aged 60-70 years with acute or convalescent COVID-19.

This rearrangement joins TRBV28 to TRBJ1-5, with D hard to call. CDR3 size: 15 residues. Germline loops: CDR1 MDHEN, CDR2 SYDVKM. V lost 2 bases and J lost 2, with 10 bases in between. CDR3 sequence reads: CASSLTGSGNQPQHF. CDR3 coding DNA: TGTGCCAGCAGTTTAACCGGTAGTGGCAATCAGCCCCAGCATTTT.

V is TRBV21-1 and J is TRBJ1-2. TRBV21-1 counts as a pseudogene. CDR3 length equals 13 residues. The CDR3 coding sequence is TGTGCCAGCAGCAAACTACCTATTGATGGCTACACCTTC. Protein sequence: CASSKLPIDGYTF.

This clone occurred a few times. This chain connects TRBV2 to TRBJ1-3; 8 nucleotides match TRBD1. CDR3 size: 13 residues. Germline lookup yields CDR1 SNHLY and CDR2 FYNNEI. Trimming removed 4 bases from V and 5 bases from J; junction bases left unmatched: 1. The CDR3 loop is CASSGQGRNTIYF. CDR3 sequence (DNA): TGTGCCAGCAGTGGACAGGGGAGAAACACCATATATTTT. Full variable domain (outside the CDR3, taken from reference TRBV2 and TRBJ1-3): EPEVTQTPSHQVTQMGQEVILRCVPISNHLYFYWYRQILGQKVEFLVSFYNNEISEKSEIFDDQFSVERPDGSNFTLKIRSTKLEDSAMYFCASSGQGRNTIYFGEGSWLTVV.

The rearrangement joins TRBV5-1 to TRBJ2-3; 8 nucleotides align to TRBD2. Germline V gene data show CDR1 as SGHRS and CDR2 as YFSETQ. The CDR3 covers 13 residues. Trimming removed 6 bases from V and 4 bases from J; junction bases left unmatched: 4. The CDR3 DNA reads TGCGCCAGCACGAGTAGCGGGGCAGATACGCAGTATTTT. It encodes CASTSSGADTQYF.

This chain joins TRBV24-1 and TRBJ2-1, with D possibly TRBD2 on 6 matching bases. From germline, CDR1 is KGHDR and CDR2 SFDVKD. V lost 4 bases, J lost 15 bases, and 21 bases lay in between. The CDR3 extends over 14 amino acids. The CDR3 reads CATSEGPTGGSRFF. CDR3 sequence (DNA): TGTGCCACCAGTGAAGGGCCCACCGGGGGATCTCGGTTCTTC.

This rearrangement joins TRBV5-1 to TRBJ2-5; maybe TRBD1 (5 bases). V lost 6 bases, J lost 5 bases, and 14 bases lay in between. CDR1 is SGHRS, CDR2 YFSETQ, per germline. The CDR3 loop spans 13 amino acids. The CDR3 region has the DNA TGCGCCAGCAAGCAGGGTATTAGGGAGACCCAGTACTTC. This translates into CASKQGIRETQYF.

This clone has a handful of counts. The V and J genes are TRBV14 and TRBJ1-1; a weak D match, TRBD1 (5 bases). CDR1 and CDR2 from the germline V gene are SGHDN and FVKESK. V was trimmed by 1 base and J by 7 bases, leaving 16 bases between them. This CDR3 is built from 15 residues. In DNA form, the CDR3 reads TGTGCCAGCAGCCAAGTTAGGGCAGGGATGAGTGAAGCTTTCTTT. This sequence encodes CASSQVRAGMSEAFF.

CDR3 protein: CASSQTSGRPTDTQYF. CDR3 sequence (DNA): TGCGCCAGCAGCCAAACTAGCGGGAGGCCCACAGATACGCAGTATTTT. V gene TRBV4-1 combines with J gene TRBJ2-3; 12 nucleotides align to TRBD2. The CDR3 runs to 16 residues. J was trimmed by 2 bases and V by 2 bases; bases with no gene match: 2. Per the germline V gene, CDR1 is MGHRA and CDR2 is YSYEKL.

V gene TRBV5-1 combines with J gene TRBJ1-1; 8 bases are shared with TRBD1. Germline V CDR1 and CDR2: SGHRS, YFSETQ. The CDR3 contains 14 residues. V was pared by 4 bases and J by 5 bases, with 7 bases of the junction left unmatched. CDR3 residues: CASSLGQGRTEAFF. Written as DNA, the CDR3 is TGCGCCAGCAGCCTCGGACAGGGTAGGACTGAAGCTTTCTTT. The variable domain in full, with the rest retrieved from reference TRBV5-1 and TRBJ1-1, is KAGVTQTPRYLIKTRGQQVTLSCSPISGHRSVSWYQQTPGQGLQFLFEYFSETQRNKGNFPGRFSGRQFSNSRSEMNVSTLELGDSALYLCASSLGQGRTEAFFGQGTRLTVV.

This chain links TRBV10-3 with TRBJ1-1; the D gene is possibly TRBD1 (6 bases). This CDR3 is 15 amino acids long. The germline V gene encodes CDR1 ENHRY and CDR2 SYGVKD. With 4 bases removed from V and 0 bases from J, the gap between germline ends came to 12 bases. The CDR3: CAISVGQLMNTEAFF. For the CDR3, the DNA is TGTGCCATCAGTGTTGGACAGTTAATGAACACTGAAGCTTTCTTT.

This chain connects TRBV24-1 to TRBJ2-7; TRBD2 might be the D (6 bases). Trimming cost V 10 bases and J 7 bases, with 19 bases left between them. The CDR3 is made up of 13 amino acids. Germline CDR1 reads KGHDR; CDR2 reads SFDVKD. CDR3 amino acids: CATRTSGAGEQYV. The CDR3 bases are TGTGCCACTAGGACTTCCGGGGCGGGGGAGCAGTACGTC.